These T cell receptor beta chains were read from a single sample in a study of blood T cell repertoires in COVID-19. TCRdb's copy holds only in-frame clones and misses some; the assay was immunoSEQ multiplex PCR. The profile shows almost 300,000 clones, around 92% of them singletons. Sequenced: peripheral blood. Every receptor here comes from a woman aged 30 to 39 with COVID-19, enrolled during active disease. Both conserved end residues are part of each CDR3. The D gene is left open where the match is weak. Size is omitted from some rows. Given values are once, few, many or a class for expanded clones.

size: NA; V: TRBV7-9; D: TRBD2; J: TRBJ2-1; DNA: TGTGCCAGCAGCGAAACTAGCGGGGGAACGAATGAGCAGTTCTTC; CDR3: CASSETSGGTNEQFF
size: NA; V: TRBV7-9; D: TRBD1; J: TRBJ1-6; DNA: TGTGCCAGCAGGGAGGACAGGGTTTATTCACCCCTCCACTTT; CDR3: CASREDRVYSPLHF
size: NA; V: TRBV29-1; D: NA; J: TRBJ1-4; DNA: TGCAGCGTAGCTTACACGGGAACTAATGAAAAACTGTTTTTT; CDR3: CSVAYTGTNEKLFF
size: NA; V: TRBV7-9; D: TRBD1; J: TRBJ1-1; DNA: TGTGCCAGCAGCCGCCAGACAGGGTACGCTCCCTCGATATTCTTT; CDR3: CASSRQTGYAPSIFF
size: once; V: TRBV4-1; D: NA; J: TRBJ2-1; DNA: TGCGCCAGCAGCCACGCGAGGTCTCCCAATGAGCAGTTCTTC; CDR3: CASSHARSPNEQFF
size: NA; V: TRBV13; D: TRBD2; J: TRBJ2-7; DNA: TGTGCCAGCAGCGGTAGCGGGGGGTTCTACGAGCAGTACTTC; CDR3: CASSGSGGFYEQYF
size: once; V: TRBV2; D: NA; J: TRBJ2-7; DNA: TGTGCCAGCGCCGGACAGATTCACTACGAGCAGTACTTC; CDR3: CASAGQIHYEQYF
size: NA; V: TRBV5-1; D: NA; J: TRBJ1-6; DNA: TGCGCCAGCAGCTCGACAGGCCATAATTCACCCCTCCACTTT; CDR3: CASSSTGHNSPLHF
size: NA; V: TRBV5-1; D: TRBD1; J: TRBJ1-1; DNA: TGCGCCAGCAGCTCCCGGGACAGGGGGCGCGGGACTGAAGCTTTCTTT; CDR3: CASSSRDRGRGTEAFF
size: NA; V: TRBV5-1; D: NA; J: TRBJ2-1; DNA: TGCGCCAGCAGCCTATCCGGGACATACAATGAGCAGTTCTTC; CDR3: CASSLSGTYNEQFF
size: NA; V: TRBV7-9; D: TRBD2; J: TRBJ2-7; DNA: TGTGCCAGCAGCCCCACGAACCCCAATCTAGCGGGGGCCCCGGAGGAGCAGTACTTC; CDR3: CASSPTNPNLAGAPEEQYF
size: few; V: TRBV7-9; D: NA; J: TRBJ1-5; DNA: TGTGCCAGCAGCTCAGACAGAACCAATCAGCCCCAGCATTTT; CDR3: CASSSDRTNQPQHF
size: NA; V: TRBV5-1; D: NA; J: TRBJ1-2; DNA: TGCGCCAGCAGCTTAGGGGAGGCCTGGGACTATGGCTACACCTTC; CDR3: CASSLGEAWDYGYTF
size: NA; V: TRBV3-1/TRBV3-2; D: TRBD2; J: TRBJ2-3; DNA: TGTGCCAGCAGCCAAGAAGGCGGGGGTGTAGCGACAGATACGCAGTATTTT; CDR3: CASSQEGGGVATDTQYF
size: NA; V: TRBV10-1; D: NA; J: TRBJ1-3; DNA: TGCGCCAGCAGTGACTTGACAGATACCTCTGGAAACACCATATATTTT; CDR3: CASSDLTDTSGNTIYF
size: NA; V: TRBV6-5; D: TRBD2; J: TRBJ2-7; DNA: TGTGCCAGCAGTTACAGCGGGAGAGGATACGAGCAGTACTTC; CDR3: CASSYSGRGYEQYF
size: NA; V: TRBV18; D: TRBD1; J: TRBJ2-2; DNA: TGTGCCAGCTCACCGGGACAGCTAGCGAACACCGGGGAGCTGTTTTTT; CDR3: CASSPGQLANTGELFF
size: NA; V: TRBV20-1; D: NA; J: TRBJ2-7; DNA: TGCAGTGCAGACATAATCTACGAGCAGTACTTC; CDR3: CSADIIYEQYF
size: NA; V: TRBV5-1; D: TRBD1; J: TRBJ2-1; DNA: TGCGCCAGCAGCCCCAGCGGACAGGGTGGCTACAATGAGCAGTTCTTC; CDR3: CASSPSGQGGYNEQFF
size: NA; V: TRBV10-3; D: NA; J: TRBJ1-1; DNA: TGTGCCATCAGGGAGGGGCTCTGGGACACTGAAGCTTTCTTT; CDR3: CAIREGLWDTEAFF
size: NA; V: TRBV6-5; D: TRBD1; J: TRBJ1-2; DNA: TGTGCCAGCAGTTGGACAGGGGAGGACTATGGCTACACCTTC; CDR3: CASSWTGEDYGYTF
size: NA; V: TRBV5-4; D: NA; J: TRBJ2-1; DNA: TGTGCCAGCAGCCTCCCGGGGGGCCCTTGGGATGAGCAGTTCTTC; CDR3: CASSLPGGPWDEQFF
size: NA; V: TRBV7-9; D: NA; J: TRBJ2-5; DNA: TGTGCCAGCAGCTCAGGGCTAGAGACCCAGTACTTC; CDR3: CASSSGLETQYF
size: NA; V: TRBV6-2/TRBV6-3; D: NA; J: TRBJ2-3; DNA: TGTGCCAGCAGCCCAATCAATCCCAGCACAGATACGCAGTATTTT; CDR3: CASSPINPSTDTQYF
size: NA; V: TRBV6-5; D: NA; J: TRBJ1-2; DNA: TGTGCCAGCGTCCCAGGTCCTAACTATGGCTACACCTTC; CDR3: CASVPGPNYGYTF
size: NA; V: TRBV27; D: NA; J: TRBJ1-5; DNA: TGTGCCAGCACCACACCAGGACAGCCCCAGCATTTT; CDR3: CASTTPGQPQHF
size: once; V: TRBV18; D: NA; J: TRBJ1-1; DNA: TGTGCCAGCTCAGAGGAGATTATGAACACTGAAGCTTTCTTT; CDR3: CASSEEIMNTEAFF
size: NA; V: TRBV18; D: TRBD2; J: TRBJ2-3; DNA: TGTGCCAGCTCACCGACTAGCGGGGATACGCAGTATTTT; CDR3: CASSPTSGDTQYF
size: NA; V: TRBV6-5; D: TRBD1; J: TRBJ1-5; DNA: TGTGCCAGCAGTCCAGACAGGGGGCATATTCAGCCCCAGCATTTT; CDR3: CASSPDRGHIQPQHF
size: NA; V: TRBV16; D: TRBD1; J: TRBJ1-2; DNA: TGTGCCAGCGCTGGGGACAGGGATATGGTGGACTATGGCTACACCTTC; CDR3: CASAGDRDMVDYGYTF
size: NA; V: TRBV4-1; D: TRBD2; J: TRBJ2-1; DNA: TGCGCCAGCAGCCTGGTCCCGGGACTAGTCATCAATGAGCAGTTCTTC; CDR3: CASSLVPGLVINEQFF
size: NA; V: TRBV29-1; D: TRBD2; J: TRBJ2-1; DNA: TGCAGCGTTGAGCGGGGGGGCCGTACTTTCAACAATGAGCAGTTCTTC; CDR3: CSVERGGRTFNNEQFF
size: NA; V: TRBV19; D: NA; J: TRBJ1-1; DNA: TGTGCCAGTAGTATATTCCAGGAAGCTTTCTTT; CDR3: CASSIFQEAFF
size: NA; V: TRBV5-8; D: NA; J: TRBJ2-1; DNA: TGTGCCAGCAGCTCACCTATGACACAGTTCTACAATGAGCAGTTCTTC; CDR3: CASSSPMTQFYNEQFF
size: NA; V: TRBV2; D: TRBD2; J: TRBJ2-1; DNA: TGTGCCAGCAGAGAGAGCGGGGGAGCCTACAATGAGCAGTTCTTC; CDR3: CASRESGGAYNEQFF
size: NA; V: TRBV6-5; D: NA; J: TRBJ1-1; DNA: TGTGCCAGCATCCCGGGAACCACTGAAGCTTTCTTT; CDR3: CASIPGTTEAFF
size: few; V: TRBV7-9; D: NA; J: TRBJ1-2; DNA: TGTGCCAGCAGCCATGACCGGACAGAATTCTATGGCTACACCTTC; CDR3: CASSHDRTEFYGYTF
size: NA; V: TRBV3-1/TRBV3-2; D: NA; J: TRBJ1-6; DNA: TGTGCCAGCAGCCCCGGGGGTTTAAGGCCCCTCCACTTT; CDR3: CASSPGGLRPLHF
size: NA; V: TRBV27; D: NA; J: TRBJ1-1; DNA: TGTGCCAGCAGTTTATCATGGGAGGGATGGGGCACTGAAGCTTTCTTT; CDR3: CASSLSWEGWGTEAFF
size: NA; V: TRBV27; D: TRBD2; J: TRBJ2-1; DNA: TGTGCCAGCAGTATAGTTATCGGGACTAGCTACAATGAGCAGTTCTTC; CDR3: CASSIVIGTSYNEQFF
size: NA; V: TRBV15; D: TRBD2; J: TRBJ2-3; DNA: TGTGCCACCAGCATTACTAGCGGGGGGGGAGGCACAGATACGCAGTATTTT; CDR3: CATSITSGGGGTDTQYF
size: NA; V: TRBV5-6; D: NA; J: TRBJ1-2; DNA: TGTGCCAGCAGCGCGTCAGGTTTAGGCTACACCTTC; CDR3: CASSASGLGYTF
size: once; V: TRBV9; D: TRBD1; J: TRBJ1-2; DNA: TGTGCCAGCAGCGTAGCGGACAGGGCTGGCTACACCTTC; CDR3: CASSVADRAGYTF
size: NA; V: TRBV4-2; D: TRBD1; J: TRBJ1-5; DNA: TGTGCCAGCAGCCAAGAAGGCGGGGTGACAGGGATGAAGCCCCAGCATTTT; CDR3: CASSQEGGVTGMKPQHF
size: NA; V: TRBV2; D: TRBD1; J: TRBJ1-2; DNA: TGTGCCAGCAATGATCAGGGGGCCCCTTTGGGTGGCTACACCTTC; CDR3: CASNDQGAPLGGYTF
size: NA; V: TRBV3-1/TRBV3-2; D: TRBD1; J: TRBJ1-2; DNA: TGTGCCAGCAGCCTGACAGGGGGCTGGGGCTACACCTTC; CDR3: CASSLTGGWGYTF
size: NA; V: TRBV7-2; D: NA; J: TRBJ2-1; DNA: TGTGCCAGCAGCCGATATCGAGCTGAGCAGTTCTTC; CDR3: CASSRYRAEQFF
size: NA; V: TRBV24-1; D: TRBD1; J: TRBJ2-3; DNA: TGTGCCACCAGTGTGGGAGGACAGGGGTACACAGATACGCAGTATTTT; CDR3: CATSVGGQGYTDTQYF
size: NA; V: TRBV3-1/TRBV3-2; D: TRBD2; J: TRBJ2-1; DNA: TGTGCCAGCAGCCAGCCCCGACTAGCGGGGGGCAGCGGGTACTACAATGAGCAGTTCTTC; CDR3: CASSQPRLAGGSGYYNEQFF
size: NA; V: TRBV19; D: TRBD1; J: TRBJ1-2; DNA: TGTGCCAGTAGTCCCGACGGACAGGGGACTTATGGGGACTATGGCTACACCTTC; CDR3: CASSPDGQGTYGDYGYTF
size: NA; V: TRBV3-1/TRBV3-2; D: TRBD1; J: TRBJ2-1; DNA: TGTGCCAGCAGCCCACAGCTCGGGTTGGACAGGGGGGCGAAGGTTGGGGTTTACAATGAGCAGTTCTTC; CDR3: CASSPQLGLDRGAKVGVYNEQFF
size: NA; V: TRBV5-1; D: NA; J: TRBJ1-4; DNA: TGCGCCAGCAGCTTACAGGCCACGAATCATGAAAAACTGTTTTTT; CDR3: CASSLQATNHEKLFF
size: NA; V: TRBV27; D: TRBD1; J: TRBJ1-2; DNA: TGTGCCAGCAGCCCGGGACAGGTTGCCTATGGCTACACCTTC; CDR3: CASSPGQVAYGYTF
size: NA; V: TRBV28; D: NA; J: TRBJ1-2; DNA: TGTGCCAGCAGCTCGATGACAGGCCTTTATGGCTACACCTTC; CDR3: CASSSMTGLYGYTF
size: NA; V: TRBV3-1/TRBV3-2; D: TRBD2; J: TRBJ2-3; DNA: TGTGCCAGCAGCCAAGAAGGGGCGAGCAGCGGGGGGCCGAAGGATACGCAGTATTTT; CDR3: CASSQEGASSGGPKDTQYF
size: once; V: TRBV4-1; D: TRBD1; J: TRBJ2-7; DNA: TGCGCCAGCAGCCTTACCGGGACAGGGAACTACGAGCAGTACTTC; CDR3: CASSLTGTGNYEQYF
size: NA; V: TRBV27; D: NA; J: TRBJ2-6; DNA: TGTGCCAGCAGTTTAGGGATCTCAGGGTCTGGGGCCAACGTCCTGACTTTC; CDR3: CASSLGISGSGANVLTF